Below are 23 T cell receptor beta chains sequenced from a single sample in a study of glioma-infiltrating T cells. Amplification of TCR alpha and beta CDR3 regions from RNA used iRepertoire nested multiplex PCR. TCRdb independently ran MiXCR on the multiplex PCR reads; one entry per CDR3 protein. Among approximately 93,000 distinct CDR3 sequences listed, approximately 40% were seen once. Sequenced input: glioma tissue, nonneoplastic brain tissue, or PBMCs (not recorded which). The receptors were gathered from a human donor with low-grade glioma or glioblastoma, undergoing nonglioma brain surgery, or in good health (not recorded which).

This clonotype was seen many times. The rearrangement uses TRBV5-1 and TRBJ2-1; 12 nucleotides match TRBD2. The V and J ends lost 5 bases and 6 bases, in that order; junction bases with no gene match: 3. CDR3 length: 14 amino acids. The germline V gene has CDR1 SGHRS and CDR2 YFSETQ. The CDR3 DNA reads TGCGCCAGCAGGCTAGCGGGGGGGCTCAATGAGCAGTTCTTC. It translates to CASRLAGGLNEQFF.

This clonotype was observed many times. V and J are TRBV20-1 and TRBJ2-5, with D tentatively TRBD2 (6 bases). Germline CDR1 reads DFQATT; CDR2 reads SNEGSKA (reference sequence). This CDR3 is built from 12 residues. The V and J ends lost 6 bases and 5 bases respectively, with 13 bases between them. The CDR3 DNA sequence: TGCAGTGCCCCGGACTACGAGGAGACCCAGTACTTC. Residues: CSAPDYEETQYF.

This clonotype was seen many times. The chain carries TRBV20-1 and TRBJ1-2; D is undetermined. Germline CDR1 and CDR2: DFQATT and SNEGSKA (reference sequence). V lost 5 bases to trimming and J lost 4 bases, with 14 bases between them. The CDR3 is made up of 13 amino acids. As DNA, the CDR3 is TGCAGTGCTTCCGACGGGGTAGGCTATGGCTACACCTTC. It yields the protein CSASDGVGYGYTF.

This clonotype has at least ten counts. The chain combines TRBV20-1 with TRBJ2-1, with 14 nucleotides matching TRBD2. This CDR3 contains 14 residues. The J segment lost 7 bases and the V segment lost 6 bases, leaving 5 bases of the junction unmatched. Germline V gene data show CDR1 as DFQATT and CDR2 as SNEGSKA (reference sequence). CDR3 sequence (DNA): TGCAGTGCCTGGACTAGCGGGAGGCCTAATGAGCAGTTCTTC. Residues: CSAWTSGRPNEQFF.

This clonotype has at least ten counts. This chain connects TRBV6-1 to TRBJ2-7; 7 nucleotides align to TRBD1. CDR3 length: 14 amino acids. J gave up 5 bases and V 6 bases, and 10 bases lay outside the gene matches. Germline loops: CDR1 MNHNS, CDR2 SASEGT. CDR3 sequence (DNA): TGTGCCAGCAGACCACAGGGGAGCGGCCACGAGCAGTACTTC. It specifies CASRPQGSGHEQYF.

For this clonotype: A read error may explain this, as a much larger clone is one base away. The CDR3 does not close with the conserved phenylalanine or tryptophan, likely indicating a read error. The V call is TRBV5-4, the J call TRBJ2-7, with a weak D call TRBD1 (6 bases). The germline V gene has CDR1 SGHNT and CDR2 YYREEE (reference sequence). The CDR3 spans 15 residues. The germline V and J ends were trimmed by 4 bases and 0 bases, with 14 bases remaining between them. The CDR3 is CASSVDSRSSYEQYL. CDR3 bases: TGTGCCAGCAGCGTGGACAGCAGGAGCTCCTACGAGCAGTACCTC.

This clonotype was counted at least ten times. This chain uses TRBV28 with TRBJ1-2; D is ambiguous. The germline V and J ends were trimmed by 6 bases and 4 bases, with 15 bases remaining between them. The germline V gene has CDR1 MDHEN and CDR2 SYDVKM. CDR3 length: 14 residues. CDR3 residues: CASSPRSGLYGYTF. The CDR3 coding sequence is TGTGCCAGCAGCCCCCGGTCGGGCCTCTATGGCTACACCTTC.

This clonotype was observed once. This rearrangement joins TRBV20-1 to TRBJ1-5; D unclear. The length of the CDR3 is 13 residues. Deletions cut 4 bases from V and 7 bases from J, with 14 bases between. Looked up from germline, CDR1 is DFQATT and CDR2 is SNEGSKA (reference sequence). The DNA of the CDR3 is TGCAGTGCTATTTTCCCGGATAACCAGCCCCAGCATTTT. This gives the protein CSAIFPDNQPQHF.

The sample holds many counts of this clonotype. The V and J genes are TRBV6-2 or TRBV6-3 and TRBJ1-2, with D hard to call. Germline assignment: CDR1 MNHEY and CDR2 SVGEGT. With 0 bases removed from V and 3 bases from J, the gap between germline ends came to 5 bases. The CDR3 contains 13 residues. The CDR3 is CASSYSRYYGYTF. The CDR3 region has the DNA TGTGCCAGCAGTTACTCGAGGTACTATGGCTACACCTTC.

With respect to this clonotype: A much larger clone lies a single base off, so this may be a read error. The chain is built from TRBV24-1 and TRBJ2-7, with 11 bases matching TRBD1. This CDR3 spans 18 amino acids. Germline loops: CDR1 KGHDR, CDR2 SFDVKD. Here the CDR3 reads CATSDTGQGATPYNEQLF. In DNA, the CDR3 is TGTGCCACCAGTGATACCGGACAGGGGGCCACCCCGTACAATGAGCAGCTCTTC.

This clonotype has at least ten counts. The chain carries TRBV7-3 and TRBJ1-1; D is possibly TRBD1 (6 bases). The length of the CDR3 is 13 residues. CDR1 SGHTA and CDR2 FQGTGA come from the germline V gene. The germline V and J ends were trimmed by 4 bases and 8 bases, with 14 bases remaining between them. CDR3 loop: CASSYYRESEAFF. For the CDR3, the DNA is TGTGCCAGCAGCTACTACAGGGAGTCCGAAGCTTTCTTT.

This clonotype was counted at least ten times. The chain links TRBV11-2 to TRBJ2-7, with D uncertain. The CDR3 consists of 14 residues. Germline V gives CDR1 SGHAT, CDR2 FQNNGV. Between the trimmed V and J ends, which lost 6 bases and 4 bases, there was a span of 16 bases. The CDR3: CASRPTEFSYEQYF. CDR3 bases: TGTGCCAGCAGACCAACGGAGTTCTCTTACGAGCAGTACTTC. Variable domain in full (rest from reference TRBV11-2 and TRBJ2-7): EAGVAQSPRYKIIEKRQSVAFWCNPISGHATLYWYQQILGQGPKLLIQFQNNGVVDDSQLPKDRFSAERLKGVDSTLKIQPAKLEDSAVYLCASRPTEFSYEQYFGPGTRLTVT.

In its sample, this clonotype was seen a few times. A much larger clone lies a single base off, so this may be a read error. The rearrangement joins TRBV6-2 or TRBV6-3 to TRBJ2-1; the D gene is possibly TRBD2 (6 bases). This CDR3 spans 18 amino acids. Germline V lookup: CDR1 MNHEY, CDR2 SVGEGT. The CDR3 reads CASSYPLGLASSYNEQSF. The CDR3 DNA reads TGTGCCAGCAGTTACCCCCTCGGGCTAGCGAGCTCCTACAATGAGCAGTCCTTC.

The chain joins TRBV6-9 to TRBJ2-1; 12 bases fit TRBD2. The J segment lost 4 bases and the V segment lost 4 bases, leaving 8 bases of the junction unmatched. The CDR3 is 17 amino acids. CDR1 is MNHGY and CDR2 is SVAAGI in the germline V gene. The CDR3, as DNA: TGTGCCAGCAGTTTCGCTAGCGGGAGGGGACTTTACAATGAGCAGTTCTTC. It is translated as CASSFASGRGLYNEQFF.

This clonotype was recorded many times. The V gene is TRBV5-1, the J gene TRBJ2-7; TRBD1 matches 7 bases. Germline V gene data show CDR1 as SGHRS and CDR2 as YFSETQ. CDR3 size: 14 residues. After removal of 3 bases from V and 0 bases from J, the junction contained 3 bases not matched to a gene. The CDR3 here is CASSSGTASYEQYF. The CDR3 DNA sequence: TGCGCCAGCAGCTCAGGGACAGCCTCCTACGAGCAGTACTTC.

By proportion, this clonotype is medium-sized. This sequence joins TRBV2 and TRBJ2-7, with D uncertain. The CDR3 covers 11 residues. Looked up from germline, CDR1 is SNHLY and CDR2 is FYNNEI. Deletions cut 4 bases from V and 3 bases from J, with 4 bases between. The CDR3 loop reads CASSVGYEQYF. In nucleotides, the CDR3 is TGTGCCAGCAGTGTGGGCTACGAGCAGTACTTC.

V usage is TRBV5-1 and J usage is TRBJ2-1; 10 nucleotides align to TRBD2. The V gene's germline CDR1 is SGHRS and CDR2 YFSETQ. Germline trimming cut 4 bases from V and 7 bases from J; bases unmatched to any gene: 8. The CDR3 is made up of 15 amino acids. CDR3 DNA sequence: TGCGCCAGCAGCCACGGGACTAGCGTAGAGAATGAGCAGTTCTTC. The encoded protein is CASSHGTSVENEQFF.

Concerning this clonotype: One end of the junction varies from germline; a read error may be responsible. CDR3 coding DNA: TGTGCCAGCAGCCTGGGGACAGGGGTGCAGCCCAAGCATTTT. It is translated as CASSLGTGVQPKHF. The chain recombines TRBV6-2 or TRBV6-3 with TRBJ1-5; 10 bases fit TRBD1. This CDR3 spans 14 amino acids. Germline V gives CDR1 MNHEY, CDR2 SVGEGT.

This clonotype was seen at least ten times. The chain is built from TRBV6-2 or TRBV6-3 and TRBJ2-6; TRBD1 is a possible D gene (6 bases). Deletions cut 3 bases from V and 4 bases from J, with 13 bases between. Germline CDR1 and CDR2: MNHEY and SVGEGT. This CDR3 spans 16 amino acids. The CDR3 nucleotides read TGTGCCAGCAGTTATCGCGGACAGTCCGGGGCCAACGTCCTGACTTTC. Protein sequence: CASSYRGQSGANVLTF.

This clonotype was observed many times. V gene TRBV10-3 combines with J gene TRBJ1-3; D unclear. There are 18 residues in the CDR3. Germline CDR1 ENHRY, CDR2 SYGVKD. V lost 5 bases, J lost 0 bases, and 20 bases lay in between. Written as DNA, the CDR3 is TGTGCCATCAGTCCGCCGAGGGTTTCAGGTTCCTCTGGAAACACCATATATTTT. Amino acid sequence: CAISPPRVSGSSGNTIYF.

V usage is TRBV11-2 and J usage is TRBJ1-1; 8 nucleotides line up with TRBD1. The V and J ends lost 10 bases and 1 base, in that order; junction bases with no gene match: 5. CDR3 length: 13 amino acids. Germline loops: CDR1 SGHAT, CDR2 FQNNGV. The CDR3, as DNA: TGTGCCACTGCGACAGGGGAGAACACTGAAGCTTTCTTT. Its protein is CATATGENTEAFF. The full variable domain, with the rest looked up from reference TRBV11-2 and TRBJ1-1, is EAGVAQSPRYKIIEKRQSVAFWCNPISGHATLYWYQQILGQGPKLLIQFQNNGVVDDSQLPKDRFSAERLKGVDSTLKIQPAKLEDSAVYLCATATGENTEAFFGQGTRLTVV.

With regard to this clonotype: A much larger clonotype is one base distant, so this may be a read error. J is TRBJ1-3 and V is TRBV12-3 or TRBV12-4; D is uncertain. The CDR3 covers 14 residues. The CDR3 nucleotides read TGTGCCAGCAGCCCCACGAGGGCTGGAAAGACCATATATTTT. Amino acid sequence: CASSPTRAGKTIYF.

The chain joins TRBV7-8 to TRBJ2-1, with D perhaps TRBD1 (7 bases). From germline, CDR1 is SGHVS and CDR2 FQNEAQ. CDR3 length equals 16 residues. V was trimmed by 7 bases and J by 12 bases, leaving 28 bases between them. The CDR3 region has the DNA TGTGCCAGCACCCTCAGACAGGGAACTAGCACAGATACGCAGTTCTTC. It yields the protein CASTLRQGTSTDTQFF.